The text below deals with one TCR beta chain. This clonotype was counted between two and nine times. Its target antigen remains unknown. Base-call qualities are not available, and no considerably larger clone is one nucleotide away. Graves' hyperthyroidism was defined as stable when no progression to ophthalmopathy occurred over 18 months of follow-up. The hyperthyroidism patients were between 18 and 65 years old and newly diagnosed, with a disease duration of less than 2 months. Patients with uncontrolled infections, other autoimmune diseases, pregnancy or lactation were excluded. Diagnoses were established on the basis of clinical symptoms, serum thyroxine and TRAb, thyroid ultrasound, and orbital computed tomography. PBMCs were isolated from 10 ml of fresh peripheral blood by Ficoll-Paque density gradient centrifugation. Total RNA was extracted with Trizol reagent, and quality was checked on an Agilent 2100 Bioanalyzer.

These data come from a study of T cells in Graves' hyperthyroidism and ophthalmopathy (dated by TCRdb to 2018 to 2020). Looking at the study overall: Peripheral blood was sampled at the time of initial diagnosis, prior to any treatment. A discovery cohort of approximately 100 patients, roughly 40 with Graves' ophthalmopathy and fewer than 65 with stable Graves' hyperthyroidism, was used to find distinguishing TCR V-J signatures. Prospective prediction of ophthalmopathy was tested in an independent validation cohort of 18 to 20 hyperthyroidism patients and 17 patients who later progressed to ophthalmopathy. The 75 to 100 discovery patients were randomly split 7:3 into training and test sets. In several Graves' hyperthyroidism patients, the study also compared T-cell repertoires from thyroid tissue with T-cell repertoires from blood. After blood sampling, hyperthyroidism patients were treated with methimazole at a starting dose of 30 mg daily, and ophthalmopathy patients were treated with high-dose intravenous methylprednisolone. TCR Vbeta CDR3 sequencing of 130 to 150 peripheral blood samples (roughly 41 ophthalmopathy, about 75 hyperthyroidism and some 17 progressor patients) is reported in the paper.

Amplification of TCR beta CDR3 regions was carried out from RNA transcripts. The first round of RT-PCR for the TCR CDR3 was performed with the HTBI primer set and the Qiagen OneStep RT-PCR kit. A second multiplex PCR round built the libraries, followed by size selection and purification. Libraries were sequenced paired-end with 100 bp reads on an Illumina HiSeq2000. Per the original workflow: SOAPnuke was used to process the raw data, with reads discarded if the reads contained adapters or uncalled bases, had a mean Phred below 15, or lacked an exact constant-primer or identifier match. High-quality paired reads were merged with COPE v1.2.5, and unique nucleotide sequences were defined as clonotypes. MiTCR v1.1 was used to align clonotypes to the IMGT TRBV, TRBD and TRBJ reference segments. The analysis was restricted to V-J combinations with a frequency above 0.0001, which together covered approximately 99% of the repertoires. The TCS score was defined as the ratio of F50 (clonal expansion) to E x V (chaos), calculated using BLOSUM62-based TCRdist between CDR3 peptides within each V-J. Welch's t-statistics and random forest reduced roughly 540 V-J features to roughly 13, which were used in a naive Bayes classifier (R e1071). The public reads were reanalyzed by TCRdb: fastp trimming at Q25, MiXCR alignment, in-frame beta chains only. Rows with one shared CDR3 protein collapse into an entry with the most common genes and DNA. The V and J calls come from TCRdb's annotation, not from the publication. This sample holds about 400,000 distinct CDR3 sequences; 14% to 15% were observed only once. The ten most abundant clones make up around a third of the sample.

The CDR3, cysteine through phenylalanine, is 15 amino acids long. Only the CDR3 part of the read is kept: 45 bases, read in frame from the first base. Taken from the germline V gene, the CDR1 and CDR2 loops are MNHNS and SASEGT. The germline V and J ends show losses of 2 bases and 6 bases respectively, and no gene match explains 8 bases of the junction. The research as a whole found: Blood samples also contained most of the expanded thyroid clonotypes (frequency above 0.001), which suggests that blood repertoires may reflect thyroid immune responses. No statistical method was used to fix the sample size in advance, and group allocation was not hidden from the investigators. In validation, progression to ophthalmopathy was predicted by the model with roughly 69% sensitivity and approximately 78% specificity, a median of 6.5 months before onset. In cross-validation, a model built on a 13 V-J signature told ophthalmopathy apart from stable hyperthyroidism with over 85% sensitivity and 81% to 82% specificity, and in testing the same model reached 80%/75%.

This sequence uses TRBV6-1 and TRBJ2-7, with 9 bases aligning to TRBD2. The sequenced sample consisted of blood. The sequence derives from a woman in her thirties with Graves' hyperthyroidism. CDR3 sequence: CASSERNGGRAEQYF. The nucleotides read TGTGCCAGCAGTGAAAGGAATGGCGGGAGGGCCGAGCAGTACTTC.